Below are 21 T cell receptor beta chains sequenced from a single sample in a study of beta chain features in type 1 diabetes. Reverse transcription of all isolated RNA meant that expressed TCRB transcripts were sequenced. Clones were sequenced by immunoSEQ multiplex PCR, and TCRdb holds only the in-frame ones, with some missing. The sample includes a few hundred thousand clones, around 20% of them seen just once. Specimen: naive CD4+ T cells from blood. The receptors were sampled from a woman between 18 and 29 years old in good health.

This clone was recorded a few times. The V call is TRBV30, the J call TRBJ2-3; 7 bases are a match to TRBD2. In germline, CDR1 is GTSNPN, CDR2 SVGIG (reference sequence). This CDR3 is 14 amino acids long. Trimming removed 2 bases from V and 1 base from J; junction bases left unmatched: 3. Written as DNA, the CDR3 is TGTGCCTGGAGTACAAGCGGGGGCACAGATACGCAGTATTTT. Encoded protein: CAWSTSGGTDTQYF.

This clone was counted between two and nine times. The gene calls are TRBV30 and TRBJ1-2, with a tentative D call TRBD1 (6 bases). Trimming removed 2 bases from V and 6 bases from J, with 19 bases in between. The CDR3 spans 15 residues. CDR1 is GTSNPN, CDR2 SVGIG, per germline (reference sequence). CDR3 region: CAWSRGETGSDGYTF. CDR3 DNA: TGTGCCTGGAGTAGGGGTGAGACAGGATCTGATGGCTACACCTTC.

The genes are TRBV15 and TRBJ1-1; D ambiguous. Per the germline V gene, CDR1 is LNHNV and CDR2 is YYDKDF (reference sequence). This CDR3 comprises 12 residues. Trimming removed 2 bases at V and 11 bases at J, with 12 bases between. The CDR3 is CATSRPPPSAFF. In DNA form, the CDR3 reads TGTGCCACCAGCAGACCCCCCCCTAGTGCTTTCTTT.

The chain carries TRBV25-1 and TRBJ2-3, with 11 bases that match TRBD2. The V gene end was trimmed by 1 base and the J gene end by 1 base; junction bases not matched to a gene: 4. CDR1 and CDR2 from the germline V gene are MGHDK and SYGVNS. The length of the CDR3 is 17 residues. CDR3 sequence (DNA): TGTGCCAGCAGTGAATCTCTAGCGGGAGGCCGCACAGATACGCAGTATTTT. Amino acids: CASSESLAGGRTDTQYF.

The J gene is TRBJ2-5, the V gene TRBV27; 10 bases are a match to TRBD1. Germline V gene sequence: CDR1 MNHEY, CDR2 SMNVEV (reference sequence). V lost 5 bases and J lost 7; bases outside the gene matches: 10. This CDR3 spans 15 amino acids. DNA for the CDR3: TGTGCCAGCAGTCCGCGGGACAGGGGTTCGGGGACCCAGTACTTC. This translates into CASSPRDRGSGTQYF.

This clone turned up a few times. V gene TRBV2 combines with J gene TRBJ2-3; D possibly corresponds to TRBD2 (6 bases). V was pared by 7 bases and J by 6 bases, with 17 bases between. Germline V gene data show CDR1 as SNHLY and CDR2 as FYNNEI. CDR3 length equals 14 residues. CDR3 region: CASNRESIRDTQYF. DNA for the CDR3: TGTGCCAGCAACCGGGAGTCCATCCGGGATACGCAGTATTTT.

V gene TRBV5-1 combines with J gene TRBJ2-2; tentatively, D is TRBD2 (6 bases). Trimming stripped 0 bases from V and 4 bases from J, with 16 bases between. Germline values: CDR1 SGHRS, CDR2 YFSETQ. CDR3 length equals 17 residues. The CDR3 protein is CASSLESGRGSTGELFF. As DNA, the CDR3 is TGCGCCAGCAGCTTGGAATCCGGTCGGGGGAGCACCGGGGAGCTGTTTTTT.

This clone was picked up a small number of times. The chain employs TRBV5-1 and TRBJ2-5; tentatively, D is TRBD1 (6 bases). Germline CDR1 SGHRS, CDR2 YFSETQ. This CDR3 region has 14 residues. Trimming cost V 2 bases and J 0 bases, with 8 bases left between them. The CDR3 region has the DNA TGCGCCAGCAGCTTTAGACAGGACCAAGAGACCCAGTACTTC. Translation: CASSFRQDQETQYF.

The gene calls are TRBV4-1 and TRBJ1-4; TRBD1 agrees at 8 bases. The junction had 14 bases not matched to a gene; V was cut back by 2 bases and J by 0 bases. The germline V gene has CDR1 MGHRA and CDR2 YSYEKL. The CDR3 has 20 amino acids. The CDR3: CASSQTTGVARYATNEKLFF. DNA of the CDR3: TGCGCCAGCAGCCAAACGACAGGGGTGGCACGATATGCAACTAATGAAAAACTGTTTTTT.

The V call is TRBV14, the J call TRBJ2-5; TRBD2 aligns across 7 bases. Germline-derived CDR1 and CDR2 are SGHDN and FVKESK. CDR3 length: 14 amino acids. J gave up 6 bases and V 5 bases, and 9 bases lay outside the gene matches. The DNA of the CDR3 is TGTGCCAGCAGCGTAGGCGGGAGTCCGAAGACCCAGTACTTC. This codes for CASSVGGSPKTQYF.

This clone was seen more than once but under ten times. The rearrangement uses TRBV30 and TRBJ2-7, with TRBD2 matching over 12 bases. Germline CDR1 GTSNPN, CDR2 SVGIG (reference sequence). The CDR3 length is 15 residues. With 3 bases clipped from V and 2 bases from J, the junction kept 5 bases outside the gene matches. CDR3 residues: CAWRSRLAGAYEQYF. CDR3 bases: TGTGCCTGGAGGTCGAGACTAGCGGGAGCCTACGAGCAGTACTTC.

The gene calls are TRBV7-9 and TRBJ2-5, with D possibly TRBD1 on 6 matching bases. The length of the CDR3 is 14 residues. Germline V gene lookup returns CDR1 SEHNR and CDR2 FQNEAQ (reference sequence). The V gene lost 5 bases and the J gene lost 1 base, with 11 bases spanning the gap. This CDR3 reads CASSQRTVQETQYF. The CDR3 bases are TGTGCCAGCAGCCAACGGACAGTCCAAGAGACCCAGTACTTC.

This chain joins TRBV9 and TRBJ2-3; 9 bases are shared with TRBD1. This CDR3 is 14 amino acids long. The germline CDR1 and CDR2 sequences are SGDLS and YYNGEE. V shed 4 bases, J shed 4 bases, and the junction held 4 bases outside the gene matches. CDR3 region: CASSMRTGADTQYF. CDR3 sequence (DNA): TGTGCCAGCAGCATGAGGACAGGGGCAGATACGCAGTATTTT.

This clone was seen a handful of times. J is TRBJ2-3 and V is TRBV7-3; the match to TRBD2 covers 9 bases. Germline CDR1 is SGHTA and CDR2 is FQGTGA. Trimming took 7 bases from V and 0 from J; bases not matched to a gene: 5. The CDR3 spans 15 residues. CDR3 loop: CASTRGGGSTDTQYF. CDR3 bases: TGTGCCAGCACCCGCGGGGGGGGGAGCACAGATACGCAGTATTTT. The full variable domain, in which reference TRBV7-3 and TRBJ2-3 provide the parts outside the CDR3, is GAGVSQTPSNKVTEKGKYVELRCDPISGHTALYWYRQSLGQGPEFLIYFQGTGAADDSGLPNDRFFAVRPEGSVSTLKIQRTERGDSAVYLCASTRGGGSTDTQYFGPGTRLTVL.

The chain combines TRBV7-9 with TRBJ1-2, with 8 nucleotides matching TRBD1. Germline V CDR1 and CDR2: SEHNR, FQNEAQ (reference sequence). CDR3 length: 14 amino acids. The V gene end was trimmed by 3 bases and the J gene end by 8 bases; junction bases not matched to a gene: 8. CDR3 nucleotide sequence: TGTGCCAGCAGCTTTTCGGACAGGGAGGAGGGCTACACCTTC. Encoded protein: CASSFSDREEGYTF.

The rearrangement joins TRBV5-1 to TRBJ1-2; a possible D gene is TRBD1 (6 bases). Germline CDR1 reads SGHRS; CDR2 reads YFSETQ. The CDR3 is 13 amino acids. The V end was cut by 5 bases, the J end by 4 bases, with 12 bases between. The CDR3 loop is CASREDSFYGYTF. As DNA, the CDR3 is TGCGCCAGCAGGGAGGACAGTTTCTATGGCTACACCTTC. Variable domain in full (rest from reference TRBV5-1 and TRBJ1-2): KAGVTQTPRYLIKTRGQQVTLSCSPISGHRSVSWYQQTPGQGLQFLFEYFSETQRNKGNFPGRFSGRQFSNSRSEMNVSTLELGDSALYLCASREDSFYGYTFGSGTRLTVV.

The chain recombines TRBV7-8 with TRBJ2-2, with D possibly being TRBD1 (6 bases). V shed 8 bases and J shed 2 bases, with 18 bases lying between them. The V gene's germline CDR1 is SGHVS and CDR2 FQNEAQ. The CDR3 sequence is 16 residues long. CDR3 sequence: CASRFLGHLNTGELFF. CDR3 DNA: TGTGCCAGCCGGTTCTTGGGACACCTAAACACCGGGGAGCTGTTTTTT.

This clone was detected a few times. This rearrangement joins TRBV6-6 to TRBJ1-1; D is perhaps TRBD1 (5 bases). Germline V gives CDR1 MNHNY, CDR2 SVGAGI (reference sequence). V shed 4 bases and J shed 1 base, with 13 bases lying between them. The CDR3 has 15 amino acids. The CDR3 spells CASSFLDQGNTEAFF. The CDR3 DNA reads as TGTGCCAGCAGTTTCCTGGACCAGGGGAACACTGAAGCTTTCTTT.

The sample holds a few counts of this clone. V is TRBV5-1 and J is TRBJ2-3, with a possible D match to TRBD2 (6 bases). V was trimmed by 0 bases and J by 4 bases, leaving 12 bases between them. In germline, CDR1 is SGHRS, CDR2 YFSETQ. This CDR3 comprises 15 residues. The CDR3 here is CASSLGGVASDTQYF. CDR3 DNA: TGCGCCAGCAGCTTGGGCGGGGTAGCTTCAGATACGCAGTATTTT.

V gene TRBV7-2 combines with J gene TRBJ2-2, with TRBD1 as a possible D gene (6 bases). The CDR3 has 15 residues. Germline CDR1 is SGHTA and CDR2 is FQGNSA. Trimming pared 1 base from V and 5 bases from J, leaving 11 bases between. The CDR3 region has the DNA TGTGCCAGCAGCTTAGGGGGGCCTAGAACCGGGGAGCTGTTTTTT. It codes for CASSLGGPRTGELFF. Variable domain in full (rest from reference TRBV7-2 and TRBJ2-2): GAGVSQSPSNKVTEKGKDVELRCDPISGHTALYWYRQSLGQGLEFLIYFQGNSAPDKSGLPSDRFSAERTGGSVSTLTIQRTQQEDSAVYLCASSLGGPRTGELFFGEGSRLTVL.

The CDR3: CASSRGTGENQPQHF. CDR3 nucleotides: TGTGCCAGCAGCCGAGGGACAGGGGAAAATCAGCCCCAGCATTTT. The chain uses TRBV7-9 and TRBJ1-5, with 10 bases fitting TRBD1. J lost 4 bases, V lost 5 bases, and 5 bases had no gene match. CDR3 length: 15 residues. CDR1 is SEHNR, CDR2 FQNEAQ, per germline (reference sequence).